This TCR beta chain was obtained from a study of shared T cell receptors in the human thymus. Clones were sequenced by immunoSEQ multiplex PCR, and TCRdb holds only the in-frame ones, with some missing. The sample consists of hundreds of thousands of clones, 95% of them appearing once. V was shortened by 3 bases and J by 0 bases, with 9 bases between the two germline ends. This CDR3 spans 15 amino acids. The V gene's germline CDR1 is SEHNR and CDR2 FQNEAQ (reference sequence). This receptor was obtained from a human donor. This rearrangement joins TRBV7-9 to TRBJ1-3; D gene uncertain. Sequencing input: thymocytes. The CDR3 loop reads CASSFAADSGNTIYF. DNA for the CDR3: TGTGCCAGCAGCTTTGCGGCAGACTCTGGAAACACCATATATTTT.